This TCR beta chain was obtained from a study of blood T cell repertoires in COVID-19. Study context: The United States, Italy and Spain provided the acute and convalescent COVID-19 samples. The analysed material was cDNA or gDNA that came from T cells, B-cell-depleted T cells, or PBMCs.

The length of the CDR3 is 15 residues. The V segment lost 0 bases and the J segment 5 bases; nucleotides outside the gene matches: 8. Per germline, CDR1 SGHRS and CDR2 YFSETQ. TCRdb's copy holds only in-frame clones and misses some; the assay was immunoSEQ multiplex PCR. The sample includes around 100,000 clones, around nine tenths of them seen just once. This clonotype was sampled from an elderly man with acute or convalescent COVID-19. Sequences were obtained from peripheral blood. The rearrangement links TRBV5-1 to TRBJ2-7; 7 positions agree with TRBD1. The CDR3, as DNA: TGCGCCAGCAGCTTGGAGGGGGCAGGGGCGAACGAGCAGTACTTC. Its protein product is CASSLEGAGANEQYF.